This T cell receptor (beta chain) comes out of a study of blood T cell repertoires in COVID-19. Per the original data handling: For nucleated cells, counts were estimated from reference gene primer amplification. Assay: immunoSEQ multiplex PCR; the TCRdb copy retains only in-frame clones and omits some. The D gene and trimming were derived from the DNA, and the V and J assignments and clone size from that table. The repertoire consists of over 50,000 clones, with around 84% occurring once and the leading ten covering about 12%. This clone came up once. This CDR3 has 15 amino acids. Germline V gene sequence: CDR1 SGHVS, CDR2 FQNEAQ. With 3 bases clipped from V and 9 bases from J, the junction kept 10 bases outside the gene matches.

The source is a man in his 70s with active COVID-19. The sample consisted of peripheral blood. The chain employs TRBV7-8 and TRBJ2-1, with 8 nucleotides matching TRBD1. The CDR3 DNA follows: TGTGCCAGCAGCTTGACGCAGGGGGCGGTCGGTGAGCAGTTCTTC. Encoded protein: CASSLTQGAVGEQFF.